This T cell receptor (beta chain) was observed in a study of identical twins (TCRdb year 2016). Study-wide context: To test whether fetal clonotypes persist, the study used deep sequencing on TCR alpha and beta repertoires from monozygotic twins, unrelated adults of various ages, and cord blood. Replicate twin experiments were performed at different times using different library preparation protocols to rule out contamination. The paper as a whole reports these results and caveats: Zero-insertion analyses could be partly confounded by invariant T cells such as MAIT and iNKT, although diverse VJ usage argued against such confounding for most clonotypes. Because the same donors could not be followed over many years, conclusions were based on cross-sectional statistical analysis. A weaker excess of twin sharing was found in beta out-of-frame sequences because the signal-to-noise ratio was lowered by fewer shared sequences. Out-of-frame TCR alpha sharing in monozygotic twins was systematically underestimated by recombination models, whereas sharing between unrelated individuals was in agreement with the recombination models. Compared with coincidental sharing between unrelated individuals, out-of-frame TCR alpha sequences shared between twins had an excess of sequences with low generation probability. Abundant cord blood beta clonotypes had fewer insertions, young adult naive repertoires showed a similar but weaker trend, and memory repertoires showed no such trend.

Every donor in the study was a healthy Caucasian. Three pairs of female monozygotic twins, all aged about 18 to 29 years, were included in the twin cohort. Peripheral blood mononuclear cells were the source from which RNA for the TCR libraries was isolated. This clonotype was seen repeatedly, ten times or more. Its binding antigen is unknown. Base qualities were left out, and no much larger clone turns up one base away. The library was built by means of 5' RACE. The reads were generated on an Illumina HiSeq 2000. A universal primer binding site was added through template switching, and the final cDNA carried a unique molecular identifier so that TCR cDNA molecules could be counted accurately. Specific primers in the conserved constant-segment region were used to synthesize first-strand cDNA for TCR alpha and beta chains. Each cDNA library was double barcoded, with a SMART-Mk sample barcode plus Illumina barcodes, to control for contamination. TruSeq adapter sequences, together with Illumina sample barcodes, were added in two successive PCR steps. TCR alpha and beta cDNA libraries were sequenced on the Illumina HiSeq platform with custom primers. From the authors' description of their analysis: MiGEC processed the raw reads to extract unique molecular identifiers, while MiXCR was used to determine the CDR3 positions. Recombination models were inferred per individual with the repgenHMM and IGoR tools using an EM algorithm. The analysis of shared clonotypes was done with the tcR package in R, with sharing normalized by the product of cloneset sizes. To study raw recombination without the effects of thymic and clonal selection, out-of-frame nonproductive sequences were analyzed. TCRdb passed the public sequencing reads through fastp at Q25 and MiXCR, retaining productive beta sequences. When rows share a CDR3 protein, they turn into one entry using the most common DNA and genes. These V and J calls originate from TCRdb's pipeline instead of the authors' own analysis. In all, the sample holds some 500,000 distinct CDR3 sequences, and 9.6% of those were seen once. Around 3% of the sample rests with the top ten.

At the junction V is shortened by 5 bases and J by 3 bases; bases outside the gene matches: 7. The germline V gene sets CDR1 to SGHTA and CDR2 to FQGNSA. From its cysteine to its phenylalanine, the CDR3 spans 15 amino acids. Just CDR3 DNA is preserved here, 45 bases in frame from base 1. This sample also appeared in a second study, on yellow fever vaccine responses in identical twins. From that second study: According to the authors, the vaccine-induced T cell response in identical twins seemed to be partly convergent and partly specific to each individual. Focusing on identical twins, the study followed the T cell clones that responded to the vaccine, and did so with precision.

The sequence was obtained from a woman aged 18-35 years in good health. This chain is built from TRBV7-2 and TRBJ1-1, and TRBD1 matches 9 of the central bases. Sequenced: PBMCs. The DNA sequence follows: TGTGCCAGCAGCCCCCTACAGGGGGCCTACACTGAAGCTTTCTTT. Its product reads: CASSPLQGAYTEAFF.